Below are 27 T cell receptor beta chains sequenced from a single sample in a study of shared clonotypes between healthy human individuals. Naive CD8 populations comprised CD45RO-negative cells positively selected for CCR7, excluding terminally differentiated effector memory CD45RA+ cells. Here immunoSEQ multiplex PCR was the method, and the copy in TCRdb shows in-frame clones only, minus some. This table holds around 2,000,000 clones, over 85% found once. Material for sequencing was naive CD8+ T cells sorted from blood. Receptors originate from a man aged 18 to 35 in good health.

In DNA form, the CDR3 reads TGCGCCAGCAGTGAGTCGATGTTGACAGGGGAAATCTATGGCTACACCTTC. Its protein product is CASSESMLTGEIYGYTF. The chain couples TRBV10-2 to TRBJ1-2; TRBD1 agrees at 8 bases. Germline CDR1 WSHSY, CDR2 SAAADI. V dropped 0 bases and J dropped 4; count of bases not matched to a gene: 10. This CDR3 has 17 residues.

The CDR3 DNA is TGTGCCAGCAGCTTCTCGACTAGCGGGAGTTCCTACGAGCAGTACTTC. This sequence encodes CASSFSTSGSSYEQYF. V usage is TRBV13 and J usage is TRBJ2-7, with 12 bases matching TRBD2. Germline CDR1 PRHDT, CDR2 FYEKMQ (reference sequence). The CDR3 has 16 amino acids. With V trimmed by 3 bases and J by 1 base, 4 bases remained unmatched.

V is TRBV7-9 and J is TRBJ2-5, with TRBD2 matching 9 bases. The V segment lost 3 bases and the J segment 9 bases; nucleotides outside the gene matches: 17. The CDR3 covers 17 residues. Germline V CDR1 and CDR2: SEHNR, FQNEAQ (reference sequence). DNA of the CDR3: TGTGCCAGCAGCTTTCTTACTAGCGGGCTTGTGAGTGAGGCCCAGTACTTC. Encoded protein: CASSFLTSGLVSEAQYF.

The gene calls are TRBV5-1 and TRBJ1-6; a possible D gene is TRBD1 (6 bases). The CDR3 sequence is 15 residues long. The V gene's germline CDR1 is SGHRS and CDR2 YFSETQ. Deletions cut 1 base from V and 7 bases from J, with 12 bases between. This CDR3 is CASSLWDKINSPLHF. As DNA, the CDR3 is TGCGCCAGCAGCTTGTGGGACAAGATAAATTCACCCCTCCACTTT.

The chain is built from TRBV7-6 and TRBJ2-2, with TRBD1 as a possible D gene (6 bases). Germline assignment: CDR1 SGHVS and CDR2 FNYEAQ. V was shortened by 6 bases and J by 4 bases, with 15 bases between the two germline ends. The CDR3 extends over 15 amino acids. The DNA of the CDR3 is TGTGCCAGCAGTCGTACCAGGGGAAGCACCGGGGAGCTGTTTTTT. Amino acid sequence: CASSRTRGSTGELFF.

This rearrangement joins TRBV29-1 to TRBJ1-4; D is undetermined. The germline V gene has CDR1 SQVTM and CDR2 ANQGSEA. CDR3 size: 14 residues. V lost 0 bases and J lost 8, with 13 bases in between. CDR3 nucleotides: TGCAGCGTTGAAGACGAGGGAGAAGAAGAAAAACTGTTTTTT. Encoded protein: CSVEDEGEEEKLFF.

The chain joins TRBV19 to TRBJ1-4, with unresolved D. Trimming cost V 0 bases and J 0 bases, with 8 bases left between them. Germline-derived CDR1 and CDR2 are LNHDA and SQIVND (reference sequence). CDR3 length equals 16 residues. CDR3 DNA: TGTGCCAGTAGTATAGATCGGGGAGCAACTAATGAAAAACTGTTTTTT. Protein sequence: CASSIDRGATNEKLFF.

V usage is TRBV27 and J usage is TRBJ2-2; D gene unclear. Germline lookup yields CDR1 MNHEY and CDR2 SMNVEV (reference sequence). V lost 4 bases and J lost 3, with 9 bases in between. This CDR3 spans 14 amino acids. The CDR3 sequence is CASSWVTDTGELFF. The CDR3, as DNA: TGTGCCAGCAGTTGGGTCACCGACACCGGGGAGCTGTTTTTT.

V usage is TRBV29-1 and J usage is TRBJ2-1; 7 nucleotides agree with TRBD2. The germline gives CDR1 SQVTM, CDR2 ANQGSEA. V shed 1 base, J shed 0 bases, and the junction held 3 bases outside the gene matches. CDR3 length: 15 residues. The CDR3 here is CSVEGPSGSYNEQFF. CDR3 DNA sequence: TGCAGCGTTGAAGGCCCTAGCGGCTCCTACAATGAGCAGTTCTTC.

V and J are TRBV4-3 and TRBJ2-7; 8 bases map to TRBD1. V lost 1 base, J lost 3 bases, and 8 bases stayed unmatched. The CDR3 covers 16 residues. Germline CDR1 and CDR2: LGHNA and YSLEER. CDR3 nucleotide sequence: TGCGCCAGCAGCCAAGGTCCAGGGGGCCCGGACTACGAGCAGTACTTC. This translates into CASSQGPGGPDYEQYF.

The CDR3 sequence is CASSLREDSLNTGELFF. The CDR3, as DNA: TGTGCCAGCAGTTTAAGGGAGGACAGCCTAAACACCGGGGAGCTGTTTTTT. This chain connects TRBV28 to TRBJ2-2; D is perhaps TRBD1 or TRBD2 (6 bases each). The CDR3 consists of 17 residues. Germline loops: CDR1 MDHEN, CDR2 SYDVKM. V lost 2 bases and J 2 bases, leaving 15 bases between the germline ends.

CDR3 protein: CSVEDIIGQGQGRRGGYTF. For the CDR3, the DNA is TGCAGCGTTGAAGATATCATCGGGCAAGGACAGGGACGCAGGGGGGGCTACACCTTC. The V call is TRBV29-1, the J call TRBJ1-2; 8 nucleotides line up with TRBD1. The V segment lost 0 bases and the J segment 8 bases; nucleotides outside the gene matches: 23. CDR1 is SQVTM and CDR2 is ANQGSEA in the germline V gene. CDR3 size: 19 residues.

The rearrangement links TRBV18 to TRBJ2-7; D uncertain. The V and J ends lost 8 bases and 2 bases respectively, with 22 bases between them. The CDR3 sequence is 16 residues long. Germline V gene data show CDR1 as KGHSH and CDR2 as LQKENI. The CDR3 here is CASQTTAAGKTYEQYF. CDR3 nucleotide sequence: TGTGCCAGCCAAACTACGGCGGCAGGAAAAACCTACGAGCAGTACTTC. The complete variable domain, with remaining parts taken from reference TRBV18 and TRBJ2-7, reads NAGVMQNPRHLVRRRGQEARLRCSPMKGHSHVYWYRQLPEEGLKFMVYLQKENIIDESGMPKERFSAEFPKEGPSILRIQQVVRGDSAAYFCASQTTAAGKTYEQYFGPGTRLTVT.

The chain joins TRBV27 to TRBJ2-5; D possibly uses TRBD1 or TRBD2 (5 bases each). Germline V gives CDR1 MNHEY, CDR2 SMNVEV (reference sequence). This CDR3 is 16 amino acids long. Trimming removed 5 bases from V and 4 bases from J, with 20 bases in between. The CDR3 nucleotides read TGTGCCAGCAGTCCCCTCGGGGTAGCTGGGGGAGAGACCCAGTACTTC. Protein product: CASSPLGVAGGETQYF.

Points on this clone: Other nucleotide sequences in the sample specify the same CDR3. V and J are TRBV4-1 and TRBJ2-3; 8 nucleotides line up with TRBD2. The V segment lost 1 base and the J segment 6 bases; nucleotides outside the gene matches: 3. CDR3 length equals 14 residues. The germline V gene encodes CDR1 MGHRA and CDR2 YSYEKL. The CDR3: CASSQVGGADTQYF. The DNA for the CDR3 is TGCGCCAGCAGCCAAGTCGGGGGGGCGGATACGCAGTATTTT.

The CDR3, as DNA: TGTGCCAGCAGCTTACAGGGTCAGCCCCAGCATTTT. The encoded protein is CASSLQGQPQHF. The chain combines TRBV7-2 with TRBJ1-5, with D possibly TRBD1 on 5 matching bases. The CDR3 length is 12 residues. V lost 2 bases and J lost 6, with 5 bases in between. In germline, CDR1 is SGHTA, CDR2 FQGNSA.

CDR3 DNA sequence: TGTGCCAGCAGTGCGCCCCCCACAGGGTCCGAGCAGTACTTC. This translates into CASSAPPTGSEQYF. V is TRBV28 and J is TRBJ2-7; tentative D call: TRBD1 (6 bases). CDR1 is MDHEN, CDR2 SYDVKM, per germline. The CDR3 consists of 14 residues. V was shortened by 5 bases and J by 6 bases, with 17 bases between the two germline ends.

This chain links TRBV6-5 with TRBJ1-1; D is ambiguous. Germline V CDR1 and CDR2: MNHEY, SVGAGI. The V and J ends lost 4 bases and 0 bases respectively, with 9 bases between them. This CDR3 has 14 amino acids. CDR3 DNA: TGTGCCAGCAGTTTCTCAGGAATGAACACTGAAGCTTTCTTT. Protein product: CASSFSGMNTEAFF.

This clone was recorded only once. CDR3 DNA: TGTGCCAGCAGTTTTAGGGGCAGGACGTACCAAGAGACCCAGTACTTC. Protein product: CASSFRGRTYQETQYF. This rearrangement joins TRBV28 to TRBJ2-5, with a tentative D call TRBD1 (5 bases). The CDR3 totals 16 residues. Germline loops: CDR1 MDHEN, CDR2 SYDVKM. The germline V and J ends were trimmed by 3 bases and 0 bases, with 14 bases remaining between them.

This chain connects TRBV6-6 to TRBJ2-3; TRBD1 matches at 9 bases. This CDR3 has 16 residues. Trimming removed 10 bases from V and 0 bases from J; junction bases left unmatched: 11. The germline gives CDR1 MNHNY, CDR2 SVGAGI (reference sequence). CDR3: CATNSGTGYSTDTQYF. For the CDR3, the DNA is TGTGCCACCAACTCCGGGACAGGGTATAGCACAGATACGCAGTATTTT.

V usage is TRBV5-6 and J usage is TRBJ2-1; D gene ambiguous. The CDR3 is 14 amino acids. V was pared by 0 bases and J by 3 bases, with 7 bases between. CDR1 and CDR2 from the germline V gene are SGHDT and YYEEEE. CDR3 sequence reads: CASSLGVFYNEQFF. CDR3 bases: TGTGCCAGCAGCTTGGGAGTTTTCTACAATGAGCAGTTCTTC.

The chain has TRBV9 and TRBJ2-3; D might be TRBD2 (6 bases). V gave up 0 bases and J gave up 6 bases, with 8 bases separating them. The CDR3 runs 13 residues. From germline, CDR1 is SGDLS and CDR2 YYNGEE. The DNA for the CDR3 is TGTGCCAGCAGCGTAGCTAGCGACGATACGCAGTATTTT. Translating it yields CASSVASDDTQYF.

The chain combines TRBV27 with TRBJ2-1, with 8 bases lining up with TRBD2. There are 17 residues in the CDR3. From germline, CDR1 is MNHEY and CDR2 SMNVEV (reference sequence). The J segment lost 6 bases and the V segment lost 6 bases, leaving 16 bases of the junction unmatched. The CDR3 bases are TGTGCCAGCAGCTCTTGGGGTCGGGAGGGCCTCGGCAATGAGCAGTTCTTC. Protein sequence: CASSSWGREGLGNEQFF.

The rearrangement uses TRBV4-1 and TRBJ2-2; D remains ambiguous. The CDR3 has 13 residues. Germline-derived CDR1 and CDR2 are MGHRA and YSYEKL. Trimming cost V 3 bases and J 7 bases, with 9 bases left between them. The DNA of the CDR3 is TGCGCCAGCAGCCAGGACCCCGGCGGGGAGCTGTTTTTT. This sequence encodes CASSQDPGGELFF.

The rearrangement joins TRBV5-4 to TRBJ2-7, with D possibly TRBD2 on 6 matching bases. Germline CDR1 reads SGHNT; CDR2 reads YYREEE (reference sequence). This CDR3 has 16 amino acids. Between the trimmed V and J ends, which lost 4 bases and 0 bases, there was a span of 17 bases. CDR3 in amino acids: CASSGGVGPSSYEQYF. CDR3 DNA sequence: TGTGCCAGCAGCGGCGGGGTTGGGCCCAGCTCCTACGAGCAGTACTTC. The full variable domain, with the rest looked up from reference TRBV5-4 and TRBJ2-7, is ETGVTQSPTHLIKTRGQQVTLRCSSQSGHNTVSWYQQALGQGPQFIFQYYREEENGRGNFPPRFSGLQFPNYSSELNVNALELDDSALYLCASSGGVGPSSYEQYFGPGTRLTVT.

The chain links TRBV4-3 to TRBJ1-3, with D unclear. This CDR3 has 15 residues. Trimming took 0 bases from V and 0 from J, leaving 6 bases between them. Germline V gene lookup returns CDR1 LGHNA and CDR2 YSLEER. In DNA form, the CDR3 reads TGCGCCAGCAGCCAAGAGTCCGGCTCTGGAAACACCATATATTTT. Amino acids: CASSQESGSGNTIYF.

The chain couples TRBV11-2 to TRBJ2-1, with D maybe TRBD2 (6 bases). This CDR3 region has 13 residues. The V gene lost 1 base and the J gene lost 10 bases, with 11 bases spanning the gap. CDR1 and CDR2 from the germline V gene are SGHAT and FQNNGV. The CDR3 protein is CASSLATRWEQFF. As DNA, the CDR3 is TGTGCCAGCAGCTTAGCGACTAGGTGGGAGCAGTTCTTC.